This T cell receptor beta chain was sequenced for a study of blood T cell repertoires in COVID-19. Germline trimming cut 2 bases from V and 2 bases from J; bases unmatched to any gene: 6. This CDR3 has 16 amino acids. Germline CDR1 KGHSH, CDR2 LQKENI. Only in-frame clones appear in the TCRdb table, and some are missing; sequencing was by immunoSEQ multiplex PCR. The profile shows 400,000 or so clones, more than 70% of them singletons. Cohorts were determined from participant-reported clinical history. This chain links TRBV18 with TRBJ2-1; TRBD1 matches at 7 bases. This receptor was identified in a man aged 40-49 years in a cohort exposed to, infected with or recovered from COVID-19 (not recorded which). The sequencing sample was made of PBMCs or T cells enriched from blood (not recorded which). The CDR3, as DNA: TGTGCCAGCTCACCATATACCGGGACAGCCTACAATGAGCAGTTCTTC. Translated: CASSPYTGTAYNEQFF.